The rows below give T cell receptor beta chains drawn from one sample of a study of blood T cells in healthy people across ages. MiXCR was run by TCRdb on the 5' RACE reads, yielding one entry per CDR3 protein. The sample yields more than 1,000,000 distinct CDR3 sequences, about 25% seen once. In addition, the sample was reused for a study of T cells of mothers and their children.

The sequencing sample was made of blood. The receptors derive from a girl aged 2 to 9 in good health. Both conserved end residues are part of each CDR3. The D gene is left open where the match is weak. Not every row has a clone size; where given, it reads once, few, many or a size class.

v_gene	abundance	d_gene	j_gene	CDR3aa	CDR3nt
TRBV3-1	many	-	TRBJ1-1	CASSGLNTEAFF	TGTGCCAGCAGTGGGCTGAACACTGAAGCTTTCTTT
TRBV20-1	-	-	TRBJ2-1	CSARGRTDDSSYNEQFF	TGCAGTGCTAGAGGTCGGACGGACGACAGCTCCTACAATGAGCAGTTCTTC
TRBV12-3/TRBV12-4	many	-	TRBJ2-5	CASSFEGETQYF	TGTGCCAGCAGTTTCGAGGGAGAGACCCAGTACTTC
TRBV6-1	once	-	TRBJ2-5	CASSENSRDPSF	TGTGCCAGCAGTGAAAACTCTCGGGATCCCAGCTTC
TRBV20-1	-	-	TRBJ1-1	CSATDHITEAFF	TGCAGTGCTACGGACCATATCACTGAAGCTTTCTTT
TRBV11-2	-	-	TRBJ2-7	CASSLSWGYYEQYF	TGTGCCAGCAGCTTGAGCTGGGGCTACTACGAGCAGTACTTC
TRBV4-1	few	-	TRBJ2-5	CASSQESGGKETQYF	TGCGCCAGCAGCCAAGAATCCGGAGGGAAAGAGACCCAGTACTTC
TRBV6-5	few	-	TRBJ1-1	CASYRDTEAFF	TGTGCCAGCTACAGGGATACTGAAGCTTTCTTT
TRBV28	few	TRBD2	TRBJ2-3	CASSLSTSGSYDTQYF	TGTGCCAGCAGTTTAAGTACTAGCGGGAGTTACGATACGCAGTATTTT
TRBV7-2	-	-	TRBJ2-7	CASSLARQTNYEQYF	TGTGCCAGCAGCTTAGCTAGACAGACCAACTACGAGCAGTACTTC
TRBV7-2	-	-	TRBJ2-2	CASSPHGGASGELFF	TGTGCCAGCAGCCCCCACGGTGGGGCGAGCGGGGAGCTGTTTTTT
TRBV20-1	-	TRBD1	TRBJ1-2	CSARDRDRDSFPYGYTF	TGCAGTGCTAGAGATAGAGACAGGGATAGTTTCCCTTATGGCTACACCTTC
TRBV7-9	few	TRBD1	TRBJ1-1	CASSLALGGTGTEAFF	TGTGCCAGCAGCTTAGCCCTTGGGGGGACAGGCACTGAAGCTTTCTTT
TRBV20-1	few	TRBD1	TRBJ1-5	CSVLTGGNQPQHF	TGCAGTGTCCTTACAGGGGGGAATCAGCCCCAGCATTTT
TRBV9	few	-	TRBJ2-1	CASSVGLMVDEQFF	TGTGCCAGCAGCGTAGGTTTAATGGTGGACGAGCAGTTCTTC
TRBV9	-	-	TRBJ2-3	CASSPSSSQPRDTQYF	TGTGCCAGCAGCCCTTCATCCTCTCAGCCCCGGGATACGCAGTATTTT
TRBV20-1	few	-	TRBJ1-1	CSARGSGLGTEAFF	TGCAGTGCTAGAGGGTCAGGGCTGGGGACTGAAGCTTTCTTT
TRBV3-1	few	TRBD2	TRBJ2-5	CASSQDPGLAGKTQYF	TGTGCCAGCAGCCAGGACCCGGGACTAGCGGGAAAGACCCAGTACTTC
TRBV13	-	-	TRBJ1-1	CASSSYGDTEAFF	TGTGCCAGCAGCTCCTACGGAGATACTGAAGCTTTCTTT
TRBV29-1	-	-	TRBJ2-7	CSVARDRSYEQYF	TGCAGCGTCGCCAGGGATCGCTCCTACGAGCAGTACTTC
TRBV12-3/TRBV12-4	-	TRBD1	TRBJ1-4	CASRRTGGAGEKLFF	TGTGCCAGCAGGCGTACAGGGGGCGCAGGTGAAAAACTGTTTTTT
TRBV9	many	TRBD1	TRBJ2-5	CASSIGQGALIETQYF	TGTGCCAGCAGTATCGGACAGGGGGCTTTGATAGAGACCCAGTACTTC
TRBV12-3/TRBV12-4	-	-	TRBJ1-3	CASGTFGGNTIYF	TGTGCCAGCGGAACTTTCGGCGGAAACACCATATATTTT
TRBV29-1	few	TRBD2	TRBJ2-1	CSVDTGGPNEQFF	TGCAGCGTAGACACGGGAGGGCCGAATGAGCAGTTCTTC
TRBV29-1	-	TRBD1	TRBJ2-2	CSAPGQGSTGELFF	TGCAGCGCTCCGGGACAGGGTAGTACCGGGGAGCTGTTTTTT
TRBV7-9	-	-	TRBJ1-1	CASSLNFMNTEAFF	TGTGCCAGCAGCTTAAACTTTATGAACACTGAAGCTTTCTTT
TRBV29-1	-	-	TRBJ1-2	CSVDFEGRSSHGYTF	TGCAGCGTTGATTTTGAGGGCCGGTCGAGTCATGGCTACACCTTC
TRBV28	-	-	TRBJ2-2	CASRRTMNTGELFF	TGTGCCAGCAGGCGAACCATGAACACCGGGGAGCTGTTTTTT
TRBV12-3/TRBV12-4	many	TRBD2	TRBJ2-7	CASSSTTSGGIYEQYF	TGTGCCAGCAGTTCGACGACTAGCGGGGGGATCTACGAGCAGTACTTC
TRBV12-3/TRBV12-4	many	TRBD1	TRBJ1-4	CASSLRQGVEEKLFF	TGTGCCAGCAGTCTCCGACAGGGAGTTGAGGAAAAACTGTTTTTT
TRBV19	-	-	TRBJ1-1	CASTRRSDRPNTEAFF	TGTGCCAGTACCCGACGCTCTGACAGACCAAACACTGAAGCTTTCTTT
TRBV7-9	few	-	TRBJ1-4	CASSLGGLTEKLFF	TGTGCCAGCAGCTTAGGGGGACTGACCGAAAAACTGTTTTTT
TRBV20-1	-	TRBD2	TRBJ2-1	CSARVLAGVFSYNEQFF	TGCAGTGCTAGAGTATTAGCGGGTGTATTCTCCTACAATGAGCAGTTCTTC
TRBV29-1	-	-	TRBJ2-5	CSVLGFGQETQYF	TGCAGCGTTTTGGGTTTTGGCCAAGAGACCCAGTACTTC
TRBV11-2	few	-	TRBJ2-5	CASSLDTSNRAETQYF	TGTGCCAGCAGCTTAGATACGTCAAACCGGGCAGAGACCCAGTACTTC
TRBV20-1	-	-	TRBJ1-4	CSARGGDGEKLFF	TGCAGTGCTAGAGGGGGGGACGGAGAAAAACTGTTTTTT
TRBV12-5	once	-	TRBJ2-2	CASGDPSNTGELFF	TGTGCTAGTGGGGACCCTTCGAACACCGGGGAGCTGTTTTTT
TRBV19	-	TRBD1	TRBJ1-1	CASSIRGQGDTEAFF	TGTGCCAGTAGTATCCGGGGACAGGGGGACACTGAAGCTTTCTTT
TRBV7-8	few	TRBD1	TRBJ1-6	CASTDRDRNSPLHF	TGTGCCAGCACCGACCGGGACAGAAATTCACCCCTCCACTTT
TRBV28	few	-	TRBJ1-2	CASSLLSGGYTF	TGTGCCAGCAGTTTATTGTCCGGTGGCTACACCTTC
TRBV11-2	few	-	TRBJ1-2	CTSSLSNVRGLNYGYTF	TGTACCAGCAGCTTATCCAATGTCCGGGGTCTTAACTATGGCTACACCTTC
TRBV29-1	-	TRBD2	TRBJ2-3	CSGSGRATDTQYF	TGCAGCGGTAGCGGGAGGGCCACAGATACGCAGTATTTT